This entry describes one TCR beta chain. This sample was included in a study of blood T cell repertoires in COVID-19. Study-wide context: Acute and convalescent COVID-19 samples came from the United States, Italy and Spain. T cells, B-cell-depleted T cells, or PBMCs provided the cDNA or gDNA that served as material.

There are 16 residues in the CDR3. V shed 4 bases, J shed 0 bases, and the junction held 6 bases outside the gene matches. The germline V gene encodes CDR1 SGHNT and CDR2 YYREEE (reference sequence). How the authors handled the data: Nucleated cell counts were estimated from reference gene primer amplification. Only in-frame clones appear in the TCRdb table, and some are missing; sequencing was by immunoSEQ multiplex PCR. V and J calls and clone size are those listed in that table; D and trimming were worked out from the DNA. Of about 21,000 clones listed, approximately 85% are singletons. The clonotype was recovered from a human donor with active COVID-19. The donor label of this sample is uncertain. V usage is TRBV5-4 and J usage is TRBJ1-4, with 7 bases that match TRBD1. Input material: peripheral blood. The CDR3 region is CASSARDSPTNEKLFF. In DNA, the CDR3 is TGTGCCAGCAGCGCTCGGGACAGTCCAACTAATGAAAAACTGTTTTTT.